The following is a T cell receptor beta chain sequence with its context. The data originate from a study of blood T cell repertoires in COVID-19. Study information: COVID-19 samples from acute and convalescent phases originated in the United States, Italy and Spain. T cells, B-cell-depleted T cells, or PBMCs provided the cDNA or gDNA that served as material.

Original methodology: Cell counts per sample came from amplifying reference gene primers. The method was immunoSEQ multiplex PCR; TCRdb's version includes in-frame clones alone and lacks a portion of them. The V and J calls and clone size come from that table; D and trimming were worked out from the DNA. Of 100,000 to 110,000 clones in the sample, 90% to 95% were seen once. CDR1 SGHRS and CDR2 YFSETQ come from the germline V gene. V lost 0 bases and J 7 bases, leaving 14 bases between the germline ends. The CDR3 runs 15 residues. The chain employs TRBV5-1 and TRBJ2-1, with D maybe TRBD2 (5 bases). Sequenced input: peripheral blood. This receptor was obtained from a man between 45 and 60 years old with active COVID-19. CDR3 protein: CASSLGEPGRNEQFF. In DNA form, the CDR3 reads TGCGCCAGCAGCTTGGGGGAACCGGGGAGAAATGAGCAGTTCTTC.